This TCR beta chain stems from a study of patients and donors after allogeneic stem cell transplantation. Germline-derived CDR1 and CDR2 are DFQATT and SNEGSKA (reference sequence). V lost 7 bases, J lost 5 bases, and 14 bases lay in between. The CDR3 length is 13 residues. TCRdb re-analysed the RT-PCR reads in MiXCR, keeping a single row per CDR3 protein. The repertoire holds 410,000 or so distinct CDR3 sequences, with approximately 16% as singletons. The chain recombines TRBV20-1 with TRBJ2-2; D ambiguous. The receptor's source is a human donor who was either an allogeneic HSCT recipient or a stem cell or donor lymphocyte infusion donor (not recorded which). It is not recorded whose cells these are; they may come from a transplant donor. Sequencing was done on a sample of blood, either unsorted or a sorted T cell fraction (not recorded which). Written as DNA, the CDR3 is TGCAGTGTCTTCTACGATGGGACCGGGGAGCTGTTTTTT. As protein: CSVFYDGTGELFF.